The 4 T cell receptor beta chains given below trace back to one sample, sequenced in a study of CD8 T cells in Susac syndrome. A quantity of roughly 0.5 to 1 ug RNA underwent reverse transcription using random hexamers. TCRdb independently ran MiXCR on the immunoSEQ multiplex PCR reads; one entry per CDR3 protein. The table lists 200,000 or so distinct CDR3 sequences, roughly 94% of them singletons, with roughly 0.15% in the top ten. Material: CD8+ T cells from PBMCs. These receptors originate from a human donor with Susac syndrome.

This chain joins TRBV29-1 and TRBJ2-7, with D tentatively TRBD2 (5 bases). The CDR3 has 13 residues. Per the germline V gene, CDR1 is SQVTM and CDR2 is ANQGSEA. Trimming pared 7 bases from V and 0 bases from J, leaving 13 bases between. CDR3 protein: CSANYGDSYEQYF. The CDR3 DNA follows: TGCAGCGCTAATTACGGGGACTCCTACGAGCAGTACTTC.

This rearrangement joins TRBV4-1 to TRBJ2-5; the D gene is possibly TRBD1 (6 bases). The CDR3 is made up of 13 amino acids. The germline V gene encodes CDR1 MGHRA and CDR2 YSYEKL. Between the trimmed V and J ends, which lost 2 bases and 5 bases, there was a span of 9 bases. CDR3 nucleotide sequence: TGCGCCAGCAGCCAATGGGGGCTGGAGACCCAGTACTTC. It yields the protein CASSQWGLETQYF.

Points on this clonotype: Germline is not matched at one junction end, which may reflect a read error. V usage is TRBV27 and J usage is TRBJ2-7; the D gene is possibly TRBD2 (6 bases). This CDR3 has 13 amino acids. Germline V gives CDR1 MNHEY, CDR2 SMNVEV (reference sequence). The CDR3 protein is CASSTRGKYEQHF. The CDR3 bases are TGTGCCAGCAGTACCCGGGGGAAATACGAGCAGCACTTC.

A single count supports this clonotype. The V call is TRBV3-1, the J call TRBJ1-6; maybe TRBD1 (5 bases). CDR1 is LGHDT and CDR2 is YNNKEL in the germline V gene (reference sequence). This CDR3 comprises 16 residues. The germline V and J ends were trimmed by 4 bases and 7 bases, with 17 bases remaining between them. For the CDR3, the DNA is TGTGCCAGCAGCCTGGCTTGGGGCCTTCAAAATTCACCCCTCCACTTT. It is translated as CASSLAWGLQNSPLHF.